This is a list of T cell receptor beta chains from one sample in a study of OX40 agonist ivuxolimab in advanced cancers. Using immunoSEQ multiplex PCR, the repertoire was profiled, and TCRdb retains in-frame clones only, with some absent. The sample yields around 85,000 clones, about 89% seen once. The sequenced sample was CD4+ or CD8+ T cells sorted from blood, obtained in a trial of the OX40 agonist ivuxolimab. The receptors derive from an adult with an advanced solid tumor such as melanoma, head and neck, liver or kidney cancer. The CDR3 runs from the conserved cysteine through the conserved F or W. The D gene is left open where the match is weak. The listing skips clone size in some rows; elsewhere it reads once, few, many or a size class.

>TRBJ2-7|TRBV7-3|TRBD1|NA
CASSLTGTGTYEQYF
TGTGCCAGCAGCTTGACCGGGACAGGGACCTACGAGCAGTACTTC
>TRBJ2-7|TRBV7-2|NA|few
CASSPFGLNYEQYF
TGTGCCAGCAGCCCATTCGGACTAAACTACGAGCAGTACTTC
>TRBJ1-2|TRBV7-2|TRBD1|NA
CASSFDDRGLIDGYTF
TGTGCCAGCAGCTTCGACGACAGGGGGCTAATAGATGGCTACACCTTC
>TRBJ2-5|TRBV18|NA|NA
CASSPPLGSGQETQYF
TGTGCCAGCTCACCCCCTTTAGGGAGCGGGCAAGAGACCCAGTACTTC
>TRBJ2-5|TRBV10-2|TRBD2|once
CASRQPGGRETQYF
TGCGCCAGCAGGCAACCGGGGGGGCGGGAGACCCAGTACTTC
>TRBJ1-5|TRBV6-5|NA|NA
CASSYRGRPREPQHF
TGTGCCAGCAGTTACCGGGGACGGCCCCGGGAGCCCCAGCATTTT
>TRBJ1-1|TRBV18|TRBD1|NA
CASSQTNPGQRNTEAFF
TGTGCCAGCTCGCAAACCAATCCGGGACAGCGAAACACTGAAGCTTTCTTT
>TRBJ1-2|TRBV7-2|NA|NA
CASSLVNSGREGYTF
TGTGCCAGCAGCTTAGTAAACTCAGGGAGAGAGGGCTACACCTTC
>TRBJ2-5|TRBV13|NA|NA
CASSFFASKETQYF
TGTGCCAGCAGCTTTTTCGCTAGCAAAGAGACCCAGTACTTC
>TRBJ2-1|TRBV4-2|TRBD2|NA
CASSQEISGGWSYNEQFF
TGTGCCAGCAGCCAGGAGATTAGCGGGGGATGGTCCTACAATGAGCAGTTCTTC
>TRBJ2-6|TRBV11-2|NA|few
CASSFRQPLSGANVLTF
TGTGCCAGCAGCTTTCGACAGCCTCTCTCTGGGGCCAACGTCCTGACTTTC
>TRBJ2-7|TRBV11-2|NA|once
CATKQEAYEQYF
TGTGCCACAAAACAGGAGGCCTACGAGCAGTACTTC
>TRBJ1-2|TRBV5-1|TRBD1|NA
CASSLGTGTNYGYTF
TGCGCCAGCAGCTTGGGGACAGGTACTAACTATGGCTACACCTTC
>TRBJ2-5|TRBV6-5|NA|NA
CASSYSMWTVQETQYF
TGTGCCAGCAGTTACTCGATGTGGACAGTTCAAGAGACCCAGTACTTC
>TRBJ2-1|TRBV10-2|NA|NA
CASTVQSRGEQFF
TGCGCCAGCACAGTCCAATCCCGGGGCGAGCAGTTCTTC
>TRBJ2-3|TRBV11-1|NA|NA
CASSVRLGGVDTQYF
TGTGCCAGCAGCGTGAGACTAGGCGGTGTAGATACGCAGTATTTT
>TRBJ2-7|TRBV7-2|NA|NA
CASSLDFRFNEKPYEQYF
TGTGCCAGCAGCTTAGATTTCAGGTTCAATGAAAAGCCCTACGAGCAGTACTTC
>TRBJ2-1|TRBV9|TRBD2|NA
CASSVRPSGEQFF
TGTGCCAGCAGCGTAAGGCCTAGCGGTGAGCAGTTCTTC
>TRBJ2-1|TRBV30|NA|NA
CAWSVIGEQFF
TGTGCCTGGAGTGTAATAGGTGAGCAGTTCTTC
>TRBJ2-5|TRBV7-2|TRBD1|once
CASSRGQGGETQYF
TGTGCCAGCAGTCGAGGACAGGGTGGAGAGACCCAGTACTTC
>TRBJ2-7|TRBV25-1|NA|NA
CASTGAAYEQYF
TGTGCCAGCACCGGGGCAGCCTACGAGCAGTACTTC
>TRBJ1-4|TRBV7-8|NA|NA
CASSVTGTSTNEKLFF
TGTGCCAGCAGCGTTACAGGGACATCAACTAATGAAAAACTGTTTTTT
>TRBJ2-3|TRBV11-3|NA|NA
CASSLKRGANTQYF
TGTGCCAGCAGCTTAAAAAGGGGGGCGAATACGCAGTATTTT
>TRBJ2-1|TRBV28|NA|NA
CASSPNQQPYNEQFF
TGTGCCAGCAGTCCTAACCAACAGCCCTACAATGAGCAGTTCTTC
>TRBJ2-3|TRBV6-4|NA|NA
CASSERNTDTQYF
TGTGCCAGCAGTGAACGCAACACAGATACGCAGTATTTT
>TRBJ2-2|TRBV28|NA|NA
CASSPHGTSNTGELFF
TGTGCCAGCAGTCCACATGGGACTTCGAACACCGGGGAGCTGTTTTTT
>TRBJ1-3|TRBV11-3|NA|NA
CASSPIPGGGGNTIYF
TGTGCCAGCAGCCCTATCCCCGGCGGTGGTGGAAACACCATATATTTT
>TRBJ2-7|TRBV10-3|TRBD1|NA
CAIRAGTEYEQYF
TGTGCCATCCGAGCCGGGACAGAATACGAGCAGTACTTC
>TRBJ2-7|TRBV5-4|TRBD2|NA
CASSPGGASYEQYF
TGTGCCAGCAGCCCCGGGGGGGCGTCGTACGAGCAGTACTTC
>TRBJ1-4|TRBV5-4|TRBD1|NA
CASSSDRGYEKLFF
TGTGCCAGCAGCTCGGACAGGGGGTACGAAAAACTGTTTTTT
>TRBJ1-1|TRBV28|NA|NA
CASSLQGRRDTEAFF
TGTGCCAGCAGTTTACAGGGACGGAGGGATACTGAAGCTTTCTTT
>TRBJ2-7|TRBV28|NA|once
CASSLSGPYEQYF
TGTGCCAGCAGTTTATCCGGCCCATACGAGCAGTACTTC
>TRBJ2-2|TRBV5-4|NA|NA
CASSLGGLNTGELFF
TGTGCCAGCAGCTTGGGCGGACTGAACACCGGGGAGCTGTTTTTT
>TRBJ2-1|TRBV18|NA|NA
CASSPQQGGHEQFF
TGTGCCAGCTCACCACAACAGGGAGGGCATGAGCAGTTCTTC
>TRBJ1-4|TRBV28|NA|NA
CASRSTGGEKLFF
TGTGCCAGCCGATCCACCGGAGGAGAAAAACTGTTTTTT
>TRBJ1-6|TRBV7-9|TRBD1|NA
CASSLAGRGDSPLHF
TGTGCCAGCAGCTTAGCGGGCAGGGGGGATTCACCCCTCCACTTT
>TRBJ2-7|TRBV10-3|NA|NA
CAINYGGPRSYEQYF
TGTGCCATCAACTATGGGGGCCCCCGCTCCTACGAGCAGTACTTC
>TRBJ2-6|TRBV19|TRBD1|NA
CASSIQTGVGANVLTF
TGTGCCAGTAGTATCCAGACAGGGGTAGGGGCCAACGTCCTGACTTTC
>TRBJ2-4|TRBV28|NA|NA
CASSLSGILAKNIQYF
TGTGCCAGCAGTTTATCCGGGATTCTAGCCAAAAACATTCAGTACTTC
>TRBJ2-5|TRBV7-9|NA|NA
CASKTGTQQETQYF
TGTGCCAGCAAAACCGGGACTCAACAAGAGACCCAGTACTTC
>TRBJ2-7|TRBV11-2|NA|NA
CASSPGLRSSYEQYF
TGTGCCAGCAGCCCAGGACTTCGGAGCTCCTACGAGCAGTACTTC
>TRBJ2-3|TRBV6-1|TRBD2|NA
CASRLAELYF
TGTGCCAGTAGACTAGCGGAGCTGTATTTT
>TRBJ2-1|TRBV2|NA|NA
CASREEGRGQFF
TGTGCCAGCAGAGAAGAGGGTCGGGGGCAGTTCTTC
>TRBJ1-1|TRBV5-1|NA|NA
CASSGSGPDAFF
TGCGCCAGCAGCGGGTCGGGACCGGACGCTTTCTTT
>TRBJ2-2|TRBV6-6|NA|NA
CASSYRDQGGELFF
TGTGCCAGCAGTTACAGGGATCAGGGCGGGGAGCTGTTTTTT
>TRBJ2-7|TRBV5-1|NA|NA
CASSLRRDYEQYF
TGCGCCAGCAGCTTGAGGCGGGACTACGAGCAGTACTTC
>TRBJ2-2|TRBV30|NA|few
CAWAHRTGELFF
TGTGCCTGGGCCCATAGAACCGGGGAGCTGTTTTTT
>TRBJ1-3|TRBV28|TRBD1|NA
CATQLEGARGNTIYF
TGTGCCACCCAGTTGGAGGGGGCGCGGGGAAACACCATATATTTT